The 4 T cell receptor beta chains below were found in one sample sequenced in a study of shared clonotypes between healthy human individuals. The repertoire was sequenced with immunoSEQ multiplex PCR; TCRdb's copy has only in-frame clones and lacks some. Of some 1,100,000 clones listed, more than 75% are singletons. Sequencing was performed on memory CD4+ T cells from PBMCs. The subset was: CD45RA-negative fraction. These receptors were collected from a man younger than 30 in good health. Some clones in this sample may be carry-over from other donors' samples.

The chain has TRBV19 and TRBJ1-2; D perhaps matches TRBD1 (6 bases). There are 14 residues in the CDR3. Trimming stripped 5 bases from V and 8 bases from J, with 18 bases between. Germline V CDR1 and CDR2: LNHDA, SQIVND (reference sequence). In DNA, the CDR3 is TGTGCCAGTAGTGTTATACAGGGCCCTTCGGGCTACACCTTC. Its protein is CASSVIQGPSGYTF.

This chain uses TRBV5-5 with TRBJ2-5; the D call may be TRBD1 or TRBD2 (7 bases each). The CDR3 length is 15 residues. The germline V gene encodes CDR1 SGHKS and CDR2 YYEKEE (reference sequence). Trimming stripped 4 bases from V and 5 bases from J, with 18 bases between. The CDR3 region is CASSPPGGARETQYF. The DNA for the CDR3 is TGTGCCAGCAGCCCCCCAGGGGGGGCCCGTGAGACCCAGTACTTC.

This clone showed up many times. The V call is TRBV28, the J call TRBJ2-5, with TRBD2 matching over 12 bases. The CDR3 has 17 amino acids. Germline-derived CDR1 and CDR2 are MDHEN and SYDVKM. With 7 bases clipped from V and 2 bases from J, the junction kept 11 bases outside the gene matches. In nucleotides, the CDR3 is TGTGCCAGCACCATCGGTGGGCTAGCGGGAGGGCAAGAGACCCAGTACTTC. Its translation: CASTIGGLAGGQETQYF.

The chain joins TRBV23-1 to TRBJ1-5, with 7 nucleotides matching TRBD1. TRBV23-1 is an open reading frame whose function is uncertain. J gave up 7 bases and V 0 bases, and 12 bases lay outside the gene matches. This CDR3 is built from 17 residues. The CDR3 coding sequence is TGCGCCAGCAGTCAATCAGAAGGGGGCGAATGTTGCCAGCCCCAGCATTTT. As protein: CASSQSEGGECCQPQHF.